This section outlines one T cell receptor beta chain sequence together with its context. PBMC libraries mostly used around 460 ng of input genomic DNA, with six replicates per sample. Only in-frame clones appear in the TCRdb table, and some are missing; sequencing was by immunoSEQ multiplex PCR. The sample has tens of thousands of clones, approximately 87% seen once. Time point of the sample: after neoadjuvant nivolumab, at surgical resection. No culture or expansion preceded analysis of these blood cells. The source of the sample is a study of neoadjuvant anti-PD-1 for oral cavity cancer. On the study more broadly: Patients without progression got a fourth dose around day 43.

Germline V gene data show CDR1 as SNHLY and CDR2 as FYNNEI. The CDR3 consists of 13 residues. V was shortened by 0 bases and J by 4 bases, with 4 bases between the two germline ends. Specimen: PBMCs, collected after nivolumab (anti-PD-1) treatment. The chain couples TRBV2 to TRBJ1-3; unclear D gene. The sequence came from a person aged 35-79 years with oral cavity squamous cell carcinoma. The CDR3 region is CASSEAEGNTIYF. The CDR3 region has the DNA TGTGCCAGCAGTGAAGCCGAAGGAAACACCATATATTTT.